The clone carrying this TCR beta chain has just a few counts. Sequencing was performed with immunoSEQ multiplex PCR; in TCRdb, only in-frame clones are kept and a portion is missing. This sample has 70,000 to 80,000 clones, with less than 95% found just once. This specimen belongs to a study of T cell changes during pregnancy in multiple sclerosis. Specimen: peripheral blood, collected in the third trimester of pregnancy. The sequence came from a female donor with multiple sclerosis, enrolled in a pregnancy study.

The CDR3 DNA is TGCAGCGTTGAAGATCCGGGACAGGGCTACGAGCAGTACTTC. It yields the protein CSVEDPGQGYEQYF. The V call is TRBV29-1, the J call TRBJ2-7; 9 bases fit TRBD1. The germline gives CDR1 SQVTM, CDR2 ANQGSEA. This CDR3 has 14 residues. After removal of 0 bases from V and 3 bases from J, the junction contained 3 bases not matched to a gene.